This T cell receptor (beta chain) was captured in a study of Ad26.COV2.S vaccination and SARS-CoV-2 variants. Libraries were prepared by immunoSEQ multiplex PCR; TCRdb keeps only in-frame clonotypes and omits some of them. The table has just over 350,000 clones, 92% seen once. Looked up from germline, CDR1 is LGHDT and CDR2 is YNNKEL (reference sequence). The ends lost 3 bases at V and 0 bases at J; junction bases unmatched: 4. There are 15 residues in the CDR3. This chain connects TRBV3-1 (or the pseudogene TRBV3-2) to TRBJ1-1, with 7 bases matching TRBD1. This specimen consisted of peripheral blood, obtained after recovery from COVID-19. The source is a human donor who had recovered from COVID-19. CDR3 amino acids: CASSQGGQLNTEAFF. CDR3 in DNA: TGTGCCAGCAGCCAGGGGGGACAGTTGAACACTGAAGCTTTCTTT.